Below, 9 T cell receptor beta chains from the same sample are listed, as sequenced in a study of blood T cells in healthy people across ages. A second PCR of 7 to 11 cycles used a sample-barcoded 5' primer and a J-beta primer mix. TCRdb itself ran the 5' RACE reads through MiXCR, one entry per CDR3 protein. The repertoire includes about a million distinct CDR3 sequences, under 50% of them detected once, and 13% sits in the top ten. Sequenced: blood. The receptors originated from a man aged 30 to 45 in good health.

The chain combines TRBV6-1 with TRBJ2-6; no definite D call. V was shortened by 3 bases and J by 0 bases, with 24 bases between the two germline ends. Per germline, CDR1 MNHNS and CDR2 SASEGT. This CDR3 has 21 amino acids. The CDR3 DNA reads TGTGCCAGCAGTGATCGGTTGGTTGGACCAATTGGGTTCTCTGGGGCCAACGTCCTGACTTTC. This sequence encodes CASSDRLVGPIGFSGANVLTF.

This rearrangement joins TRBV27 to TRBJ2-3; D call uncertain. The V end was cut by 7 bases, the J end by 1 base, with 15 bases between. This CDR3 region has 15 residues. Germline V gene lookup returns CDR1 MNHEY and CDR2 SMNVEV (reference sequence). The CDR3 region is CASNPVGGGTDTQYF. DNA for the CDR3: TGTGCCAGCAACCCCGTAGGTGGGGGCACAGATACGCAGTATTTT.

This clonotype has a single count. This rearrangement joins TRBV28 to TRBJ2-1; TRBD1 agrees at 9 bases. Germline-derived CDR1 and CDR2 are MDHEN and SYDVKM. V was pared by 3 bases and J by 6 bases, with 6 bases of the junction left unmatched. The CDR3 contains 15 residues. CDR3 region: CASSFHRGRFNEQFF. The CDR3, as DNA: TGTGCCAGCAGTTTTCACAGGGGGCGCTTCAATGAGCAGTTCTTC.

This clonotype was found a few times. The CDR3 spells CASSDVGGPEETQYF. CDR3 nucleotides: TGTGCCAGCAGTGACGTCGGGGGGCCGGAAGAGACCCAGTACTTC. The chain uses TRBV2 and TRBJ2-5; tentatively, D is TRBD2 (7 bases). Germline values: CDR1 SNHLY, CDR2 FYNNEI. The CDR3 contains 15 residues. V lost 3 bases and J lost 3, with 14 bases in between. The whole variable domain, remainder taken from reference TRBV2 and TRBJ2-5, is EPEVTQTPSHQVTQMGQEVILRCVPISNHLYFYWYRQILGQKVEFLVSFYNNEISEKSEIFDDQFSVERPDGSNFTLKIRSTKLEDSAMYFCASSDVGGPEETQYFGPGTRLLVL.

This clonotype was detected only a few times. The genes are TRBV7-9 and TRBJ2-7, with unresolved D. CDR3 length: 18 amino acids. From germline, CDR1 is SEHNR and CDR2 FQNEAQ (reference sequence). V shed 1 base and J shed 0 bases, with 19 bases lying between them. The chain's CDR3 is CASSLDAARIGSSYEQYF. CDR3 sequence (DNA): TGTGCCAGCAGCTTAGACGCAGCCAGGATTGGCAGCTCCTACGAGCAGTACTTC.

The rearrangement uses TRBV29-1 and TRBJ2-1; the match to TRBD1 covers 8 bases. CDR1 is SQVTM and CDR2 is ANQGSEA in the germline V gene. The trim removed 3 bases at V and 7 bases at J, leaving 17 bases unmatched. The CDR3 length is 17 residues. CDR3 sequence: CSVDRGRELTVFNEQFF. The CDR3 coding sequence is TGCAGCGTTGACAGGGGGCGCGAATTGACGGTCTTTAATGAGCAGTTCTTC.

In this sample, this clonotype turned up a few times. The genes are TRBV2 and TRBJ1-2; TRBD1 might be the D (5 bases). Germline V CDR1 and CDR2: SNHLY, FYNNEI. V lost 3 bases and J 4 bases, leaving 9 bases between the germline ends. CDR3 length: 13 residues. DNA for the CDR3: TGTGCCAGCAGTGAGCAGGGTCTCTATGGCTACACCTTC. This gives the protein CASSEQGLYGYTF.

This sequence joins TRBV29-1 and TRBJ2-3; perhaps TRBD2 as D (5 bases). CDR3 length: 13 amino acids. Germline V gene sequence: CDR1 SQVTM, CDR2 ANQGSEA. Trimming removed 7 bases from V and 1 base from J, with 12 bases in between. CDR3 coding DNA: TGCAGCGGTGTACTAGTTGGCACAGATACGCAGTATTTT. Encoded protein: CSGVLVGTDTQYF.

J is TRBJ2-7 and V is TRBV6-2 or TRBV6-3; a possible D gene is TRBD1 (5 bases). V gave up 6 bases and J gave up 5 bases, with 17 bases separating them. Germline assignment: CDR1 MNHEY and CDR2 SVGEGT. The CDR3 consists of 14 residues. CDR3 sequence: CASRGWAGSNEQYF. The CDR3 DNA follows: TGTGCCAGCAGGGGCTGGGCAGGGTCTAACGAGCAGTACTTC.